This TCR beta chain was documented in a study of T cell changes during pregnancy in multiple sclerosis. Germline assignment: CDR1 MNHEY and CDR2 SVGAGI. The CDR3 totals 14 residues. V was pared by 5 bases and J by 6 bases, with 9 bases of the junction left unmatched. Libraries were prepared by immunoSEQ multiplex PCR; TCRdb keeps only in-frame clonotypes and omits some of them. In the table there are over 25,000 clones, under 95% of which are singletons. The material was CD4+ T cells from peripheral blood mononuclear cells, obtained in the second trimester of pregnancy. The source of this sequence is a female donor in good health, enrolled as a control in a pregnancy study. J is TRBJ1-2 and V is TRBV6-5, with 7 nucleotides matching TRBD1. DNA of the CDR3: TGTGCCAGCAGTGTACAGGGGAGGCTCGATGGCTACACCTTC. Translated: CASSVQGRLDGYTF.